Sequencing of this T cell receptor beta chain was carried out in a study of cytomegalovirus exposure and HLA in healthy donors. Looking at the study overall: Previous work identified around 120 million unique TCR beta sequences from about 179 million T cells.

Whole-study findings and limits: Rarity held for most TCR sequences, but there were some public TCRs that occurred in many donors.

Per germline, CDR1 LNHDA and CDR2 SQIVND (reference sequence). The ends lost 6 bases at V and 0 bases at J; junction bases unmatched: 6. CDR3 size: 17 residues. PCR used 60 Vbeta primers and 13 Jbeta primers. The table came from immunoSEQ multiplex PCR; TCRdb's copy has only in-frame clones and leaves some out. The sample yields around 150,000 clones, roughly 79% seen once. Notes on this clone: No antigen is known for it.

Nominal health characterized the donors when sampled, though unrecorded immune exposures were likely. Material: PBMCs. The V gene is TRBV19, the J gene TRBJ2-3; TRBD2 aligns across 13 bases. This receptor was obtained from a young man in good health and CMV-seropositive. The CDR3 here is CASSNGLAGASTDTQYF. The CDR3 region has the DNA TGTGCCAGTAGCAATGGACTAGCGGGGGCCAGCACAGATACGCAGTATTTT.